This is a list of T cell receptor beta chains from one sample in a study of identical twins. From the 5' RACE reads, TCRdb called clonotypes with MiXCR, one entry per CDR3 protein. The data hold about 470,000 distinct CDR3 sequences, with less than 25% observed a single time. These data also featured in a second study, about T cells expressing NK-cell markers.

Sequencing used CD4+ T cells sorted from blood. All receptors derive from a woman in her late teens or twenties in good health. Both conserved end residues are part of each CDR3. Fields, in order: CDR3 protein, CDR3 DNA, J gene, clone size, V gene, D gene. The D gene is left open where the match is weak. Clone size is not always given. Where it is, it says once, few, many or a class for expanded clones.

CDR3: CSARKALMDEQFF
DNA: TGCAGTGCTAGGAAGGCTCTGATGGATGAGCAGTTCTTC
J: TRBJ2-1
size: .
V: TRBV20-1
D: .

CDR3: CSVELHGGNGYTF
DNA: TGCAGCGTTGAGCTCCATGGGGGTAATGGCTACACCTTC
J: TRBJ1-2
size: .
V: TRBV29-1
D: .

CDR3: CASSVDRGIYGYTF
DNA: TGTGCCAGCAGCGTAGACAGGGGGATCTATGGCTACACCTTC
J: TRBJ1-2
size: few
V: TRBV9
D: TRBD1

CDR3: CASSLGLGTLNTEAFF
DNA: TGCGCCAGCAGCTTGGGTCTGGGCACATTGAACACTGAAGCTTTCTTT
J: TRBJ1-1
size: .
V: TRBV5-1
D: .

CDR3: CSASFAGTTDTQYF
DNA: TGCAGTGCTAGCTTTGCGGGGACCACAGATACGCAGTATTTT
J: TRBJ2-3
size: few
V: TRBV20-1
D: .

CDR3: CASSYGTSGRPGTQYF
DNA: TGTGCCAGCAGTTACGGGACTAGCGGGAGGCCCGGGACCCAGTACTTC
J: TRBJ2-5
size: .
V: TRBV6-5
D: TRBD2

CDR3: CASSFSRDYEQYF
DNA: TGTGCCAGCAGCTTCTCCAGGGACTACGAGCAGTACTTC
J: TRBJ2-7
size: few
V: TRBV11-3
D: .

CDR3: CATGPGRITDTQYF
DNA: TGTGCCACCGGGCCCGGGCGAATCACAGATACGCAGTATTTT
J: TRBJ2-3
size: few
V: TRBV15
D: .

CDR3: CSGQGSADTQYF
DNA: TGCAGTGGACAGGGGAGCGCAGATACGCAGTATTTT
J: TRBJ2-3
size: .
V: TRBV20-1
D: TRBD1

CDR3: CASSLEYQTQYF
DNA: TGTGCCAGCAGTTTAGAGTACCAGACCCAGTACTTC
J: TRBJ2-5
size: few
V: TRBV12-3/TRBV12-4
D: .

CDR3: CASSLAEWIDTQYF
DNA: TGCGCCAGCAGCTTGGCCGAGTGGATCGATACGCAGTATTTT
J: TRBJ2-3
size: .
V: TRBV5-1
D: .

CDR3: CASSRDIANTGELFF
DNA: TGTGCCAGCAGTAGGGACATCGCGAACACCGGGGAGCTGTTTTTT
J: TRBJ2-2
size: few
V: TRBV6-4
D: .

CDR3: CASSPYTGANVLTF
DNA: TGTGCCAGCAGCCCGTACACTGGGGCCAACGTCCTGACTTTC
J: TRBJ2-6
size: .
V: TRBV3-1
D: .